Listed below are T cell receptor beta chains from one sample, sequenced in a study of control samples from healthy donors and cancer patients. Sequencing used immunoSEQ multiplex PCR; TCRdb keeps in-frame clones, though not all of them. Here the sample spans 150,000 to 200,000 clones, roughly 94% being singletons. Material: blood. The receptors originated from a woman in her thirties or forties in good health. Both conserved end residues are part of each CDR3. A D gene is named only where the DNA matches it firmly. Clone size is given for some rows only: seen once, a few or many times, or a class if the clone is expanded.

CDR3nt	CDR3aa	d_gene	abundance	v_gene	j_gene
TGTGCCAGCAGCTCAGGGGAAGAAGAGACCCAGTACTTC	CASSSGEEETQYF	-	-	TRBV5-6	TRBJ2-5
TGTGCCAGCAGCCATCTCGGGGGGTATTCCGGGGAGCTGTTTTTT	CASSHLGGYSGELFF	TRBD2	-	TRBV3-1/TRBV3-2	TRBJ2-2
TGTGCCAGTACCCCTTTTGTGCGACGGAGGAACACTGAAGCTTTCTTT	CASTPFVRRRNTEAFF	-	-	TRBV19	TRBJ1-1
TGTGCCAGCAGCCCCGGCAGGGGCAATCAGCCCCAGCATTTT	CASSPGRGNQPQHF	-	-	TRBV5-4	TRBJ1-5
TGTGCTAGTGGTTTGGCCCTGCGTGAGACCCAGTACTTC	CASGLALRETQYF	-	-	TRBV12-5	TRBJ2-5
TGCAGCGTTGAAGTCGGCTCAGCAAACACTGAAGCTTTCTTT	CSVEVGSANTEAFF	-	-	TRBV29-1	TRBJ1-1
TGTGCCAGCAGTTTTCGGGGGAACTATGGCTACACCTTC	CASSFRGNYGYTF	-	once	TRBV27	TRBJ1-2
TGTGCCAGCAGCTTAGGGGAGGGATACACTGAAGCTTTCTTT	CASSLGEGYTEAFF	-	-	TRBV7-2	TRBJ1-1
TGTGCCAGTAGTATCCACGACGGCAATCAGCCCCAGCATTTT	CASSIHDGNQPQHF	-	-	TRBV19	TRBJ1-5
TGTGCCAGCAGCCCACAGGGGGTCGGGGAGCTGTTTTTT	CASSPQGVGELFF	TRBD1	-	TRBV7-9	TRBJ2-2
TGTGCCAGCCAATGGGACAGGGGAAGTTCACCCCTCCACTTT	CASQWDRGSSPLHF	TRBD1	-	TRBV19	TRBJ1-6
TGTGCAAGTCGCCTAAGAACAGGGGGCACTGGGGAGACCCAGTACTTC	CASRLRTGGTGETQYF	-	once	TRBV12-2	TRBJ2-5
TGTGCCAGTAGTCCCTCAATCGCGGCTAACTATGGCTACACCTTC	CASSPSIAANYGYTF	-	-	TRBV19	TRBJ1-2
TGTGCCAGCAGTCGGGACACCGCCTACGAGCAGTACTTC	CASSRDTAYEQYF	-	-	TRBV12-3/TRBV12-4	TRBJ2-7
TGTGCCAGCAGGGCCGACGATGAAAAACTGTTTTTT	CASRADDEKLFF	-	-	TRBV7-9	TRBJ1-4
TGCGCCAGCAGTGCCCCTGAACATGGGGGTGGAGAGACCCAGTACTTC	CASSAPEHGGGETQYF	-	once	TRBV10-2	TRBJ2-5
TGCAGCGTCGGCAGGACAGGGGACACTAATGAAAAACTGTTTTTT	CSVGRTGDTNEKLFF	TRBD1	-	TRBV29-1	TRBJ1-4
TGTGCCAGTAGTAGGCCAGACACGTACTCTGGAAACACCATATATTTT	CASSRPDTYSGNTIYF	-	once	TRBV19	TRBJ1-3
TGTGCCAGCAGCGACCCAAACGGGAGGGTCTCCTACGAGCAGTACTTC	CASSDPNGRVSYEQYF	TRBD2	-	TRBV9	TRBJ2-7
TGTGCCAGCAGCGTAGACAGTAATAATTCACCCCTCCACTTT	CASSVDSNNSPLHF	-	-	TRBV9	TRBJ1-6
TGTGCCACCAGTCAGGACGGCTACGAGCAGTACTTC	CATSQDGYEQYF	-	-	TRBV24-1	TRBJ2-7
TGTGCCAGCAGCCTGGGAGGGGGGCCAGATACGCAGTATTTT	CASSLGGGPDTQYF	-	-	TRBV4-2	TRBJ2-3
TGTGCCAGCAGCTCAAAGACAGTTCGAGGCGAGCAGTACTTC	CASSSKTVRGEQYF	-	-	TRBV5-6	TRBJ2-7
TGTGCCAGCAGCTTCCAACTGACAAGAAACTATGGCTACACCTTC	CASSFQLTRNYGYTF	-	once	TRBV5-6	TRBJ1-2
TGTGCCAGTAGTATATTGAGCACCGGGGAGCTGTTTTTT	CASSILSTGELFF	-	once	TRBV19	TRBJ2-2
TGTGCCAGCTCGCCTCAAGAGACCCAGTACTTC	CASSPQETQYF	-	-	TRBV18	TRBJ2-5
TGTGCCAGCAGCTTAGGCGGCAGGGTAGGGTATGGCTACACCTTC	CASSLGGRVGYGYTF	-	-	TRBV7-9	TRBJ1-2
TGTGCCAGCAGTTTATCATGGTTAGCGGGAAACACCATATATTTT	CASSLSWLAGNTIYF	-	-	TRBV27	TRBJ1-3
TGTGCCAGCACCCGACTAGCGGGAGGGCCAGGGGCCAAAAACATTCAGTACTTC	CASTRLAGGPGAKNIQYF	TRBD2	-	TRBV2	TRBJ2-4
TGTGCCAGCAGCTTAACCCCGGGACAGGGAAATGAGGATTTCTTT	CASSLTPGQGNEDFF	TRBD1	-	TRBV7-9	TRBJ1-1
TGTGCCAGCAGCTTAGAAAGGAGGGCAAGGGTGTTTTTT	CASSLERRARVFF	-	-	TRBV7-8	TRBJ1-4
TGTGCCAGCAGCTTAAGTGGCGGGAGGGCCCACGAGCAGTACTTC	CASSLSGGRAHEQYF	TRBD2	-	TRBV7-9	TRBJ2-7
TGCGCCAGCAGCTTGATGGTCAGGGACACTGAAGCTTTCTTT	CASSLMVRDTEAFF	-	-	TRBV5-1	TRBJ1-1
TGTGCCATCGCCCCCTTTGTTCCGGGGGAGCTGTTTTTT	CAIAPFVPGELFF	-	few	TRBV27	TRBJ2-2
TGTGCCAGCAGCCCAATGAGACAGGGAAGGAAAGGGGAGACCCAGTACTTC	CASSPMRQGRKGETQYF	TRBD1	-	TRBV5-8	TRBJ2-5
TGTGCCAGCAGTTTATCGGGAGTCTATGGCTACACCTTC	CASSLSGVYGYTF	-	-	TRBV27	TRBJ1-2
TGTGCCAGTGGAAGCGGGGGAACTAGCACAGATACGCAGTATTTT	CASGSGGTSTDTQYF	TRBD2	once	TRBV19	TRBJ2-3
TGTGCCATCAGTGAGAGGGCCGTCAGCTCTGGAAACACCATATATTTT	CAISERAVSSGNTIYF	-	-	TRBV10-3	TRBJ1-3
TGTGCCAGCAGCGGGGTTTTTTGGGGGGATGGCTACACCTTC	CASSGVFWGDGYTF	-	-	TRBV6-5	TRBJ1-2
TGTGCCAGCTCACCTGGACAGGGTTCGGAGACCCAGTACTTC	CASSPGQGSETQYF	TRBD1	-	TRBV18	TRBJ2-5
TGTGCCAGCAGCTTAGGAGGGACGTACCAAGAGACCCAGTACTTC	CASSLGGTYQETQYF	-	-	TRBV7-9	TRBJ2-5
TGCGCCAGCAGCTTGAGCCTAGCGGGGGCCCAAGAGACCCAGTACTTC	CASSLSLAGAQETQYF	TRBD2	-	TRBV5-1	TRBJ2-5
TGCGCCAGCACTACGTCCGGGACGGGAGAGACCCAGTACTTC	CASTTSGTGETQYF	-	-	TRBV5-1	TRBJ2-5
TGTGCCAGCAGCCGTGGGACGGCGAACACTGAAGCTTTCTTT	CASSRGTANTEAFF	-	once	TRBV6-5	TRBJ1-1
TGTGCCAGCAGTGAAAAAACGACAGGCTATGGCTACACCTTC	CASSEKTTGYGYTF	-	-	TRBV6-1	TRBJ1-2
TGCGCCAGCAGCCAAGTTGGTGGGGAGCTGTTTTTT	CASSQVGGELFF	-	-	TRBV4-1	TRBJ2-2
TGTGCCAGCAGCGTAAGTTCGGGACTAGCGTTGGAGACCCAGTACTTC	CASSVSSGLALETQYF	TRBD2	-	TRBV9	TRBJ2-5
TGCGCCAGCAGCCAAGATGCCGGGGGATATGGCTACACCTTC	CASSQDAGGYGYTF	-	-	TRBV4-3	TRBJ1-2
TGTGCCTGGAGTGTTAAAGGTGGGACCCTGAGCTCCTACAATGGGCAGTTCTTC	CAWSVKGGTLSSYNGQFF	-	-	TRBV30	TRBJ2-1
TGTGCCAGCAGCCAAGTGTGGGTTGGGGCCAACGTCCTGACTTTC	CASSQVWVGANVLTF	-	-	TRBV4-2	TRBJ2-6
TGTGCTAGTGGTTTGACAGGGGCGGCCACAACTAATGAAAAACTGTTTTTT	CASGLTGAATTNEKLFF	TRBD1	-	TRBV12-5	TRBJ1-4
TGTGCCAGCAGCTACACTAGGGACTATGGCTACACCTTC	CASSYTRDYGYTF	-	-	TRBV11-2	TRBJ1-2
TGCAGTGCTGGCCGCGGTCAGACCCAGTACTTC	CSAGRGQTQYF	-	-	TRBV20-1	TRBJ2-5
TGTGCCAGCACCCGCGGTGGTATGAACACTGAAGCTTTCTTT	CASTRGGMNTEAFF	-	-	TRBV13	TRBJ1-1
TGTGCCAGCAGTACCTACGACAGGGGCCTATCTAACTATGGCTACACCTTC	CASSTYDRGLSNYGYTF	TRBD1	-	TRBV27	TRBJ1-2
TGTGCCAGCAGCTTGGTCGGGAGGAGAGATACGCAGTATTTT	CASSLVGRRDTQYF	TRBD2	-	TRBV5-6	TRBJ2-3
TGTGCCTGGAGTCGAAGGGGAGGAGTCTACAATGAGCAGTTCTTC	CAWSRRGGVYNEQFF	-	-	TRBV30	TRBJ2-1
TGTGCCAGCAGGACAAGGACCCCGGGGAAACACACCTTC	CASRTRTPGKHTF	-	-	TRBV6-5	TRBJ1-2
TGTGCCAGCAGTGAAGAACTAGCGGGGGGGCCGATGGGTGAGCAGTTCTTC	CASSEELAGGPMGEQFF	TRBD2	-	TRBV6-1	TRBJ2-1
TGTGCCAGTAGCAACAAGGCCGACTCCTACGAGCAGTACTTC	CASSNKADSYEQYF	-	-	TRBV19	TRBJ2-7